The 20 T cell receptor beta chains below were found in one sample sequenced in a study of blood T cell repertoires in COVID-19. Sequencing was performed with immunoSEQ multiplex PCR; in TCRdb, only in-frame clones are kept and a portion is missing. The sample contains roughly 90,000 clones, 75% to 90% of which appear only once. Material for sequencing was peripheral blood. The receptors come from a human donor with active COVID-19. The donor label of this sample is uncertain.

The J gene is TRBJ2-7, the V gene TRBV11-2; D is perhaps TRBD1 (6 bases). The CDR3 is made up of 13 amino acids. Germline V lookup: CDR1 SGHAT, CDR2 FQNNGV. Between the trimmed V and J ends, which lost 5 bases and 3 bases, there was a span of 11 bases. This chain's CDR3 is CASSKDSHYEQYF. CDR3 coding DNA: TGTGCCAGCAGCAAGGACAGCCACTACGAGCAGTACTTC.

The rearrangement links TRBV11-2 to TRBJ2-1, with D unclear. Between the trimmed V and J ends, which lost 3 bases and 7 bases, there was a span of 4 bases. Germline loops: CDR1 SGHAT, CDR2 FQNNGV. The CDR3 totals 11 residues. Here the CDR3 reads CASSFLNEQFF. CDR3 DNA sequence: TGTGCCAGCAGCTTTTTAAATGAGCAGTTCTTC.

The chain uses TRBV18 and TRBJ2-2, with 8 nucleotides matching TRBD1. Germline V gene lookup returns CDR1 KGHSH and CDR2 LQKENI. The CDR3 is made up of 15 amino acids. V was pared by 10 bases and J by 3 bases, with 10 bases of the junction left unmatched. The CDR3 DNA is TGTGCCACCGACCCGGGACAGGAGCACACCGGGGAGCTGTTTTTT. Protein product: CATDPGQEHTGELFF.

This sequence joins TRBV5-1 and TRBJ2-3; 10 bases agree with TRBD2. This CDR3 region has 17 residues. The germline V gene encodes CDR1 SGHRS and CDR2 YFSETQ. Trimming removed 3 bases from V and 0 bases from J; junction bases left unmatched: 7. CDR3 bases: TGCGCCAGCAGCTCGGATTGGACTAGCGGAAGCACAGATACGCAGTATTTT. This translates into CASSSDWTSGSTDTQYF.

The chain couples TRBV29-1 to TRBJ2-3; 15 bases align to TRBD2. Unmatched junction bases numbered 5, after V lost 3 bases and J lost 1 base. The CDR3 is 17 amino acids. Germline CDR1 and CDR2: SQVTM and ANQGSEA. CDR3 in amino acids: CSVDGLAGGRGTDTQYF. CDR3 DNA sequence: TGCAGCGTTGACGGACTAGCGGGGGGGAGGGGCACAGATACGCAGTATTTT.

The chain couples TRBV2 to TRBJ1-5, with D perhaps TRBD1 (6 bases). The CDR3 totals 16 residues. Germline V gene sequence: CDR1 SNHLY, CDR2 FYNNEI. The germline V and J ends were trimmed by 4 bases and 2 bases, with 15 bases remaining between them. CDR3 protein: CASSGRGALGNQPQHF. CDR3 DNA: TGTGCCAGCAGTGGCCGGGGGGCTCTTGGCAATCAGCCCCAGCATTTT.

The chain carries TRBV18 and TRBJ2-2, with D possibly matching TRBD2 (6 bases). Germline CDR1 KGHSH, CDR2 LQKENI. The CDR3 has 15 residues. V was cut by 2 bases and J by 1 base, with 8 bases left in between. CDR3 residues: CASSPAGGNTGELFF. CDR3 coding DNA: TGTGCCAGCTCACCAGCCGGGGGGAACACCGGGGAGCTGTTTTTT.

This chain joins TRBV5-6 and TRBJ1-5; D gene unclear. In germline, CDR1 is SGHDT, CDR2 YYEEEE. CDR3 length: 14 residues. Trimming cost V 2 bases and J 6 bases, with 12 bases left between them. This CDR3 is CASSFRRGTQPQHF. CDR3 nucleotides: TGTGCCAGCAGCTTCCGGCGGGGTACTCAGCCCCAGCATTTT.

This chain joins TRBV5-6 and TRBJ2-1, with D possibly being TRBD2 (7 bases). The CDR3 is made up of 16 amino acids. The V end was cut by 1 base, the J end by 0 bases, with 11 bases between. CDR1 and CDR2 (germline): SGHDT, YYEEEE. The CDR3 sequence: CASSLFGGRSYNEQFF. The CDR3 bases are TGTGCCAGCAGCTTGTTCGGGGGGCGCTCCTACAATGAGCAGTTCTTC.

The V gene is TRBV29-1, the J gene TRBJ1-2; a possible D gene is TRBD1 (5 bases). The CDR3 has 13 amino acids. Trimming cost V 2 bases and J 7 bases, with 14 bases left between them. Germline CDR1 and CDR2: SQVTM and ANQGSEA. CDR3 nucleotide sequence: TGCAGCGTTGAACCCCCAGGGCAGTTTGGCTACACCTTC. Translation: CSVEPPGQFGYTF.

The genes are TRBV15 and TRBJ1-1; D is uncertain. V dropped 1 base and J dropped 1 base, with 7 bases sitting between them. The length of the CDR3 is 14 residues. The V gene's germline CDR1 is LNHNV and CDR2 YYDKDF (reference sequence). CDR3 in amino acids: CATSRVAGNTEAFF. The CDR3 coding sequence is TGTGCCACCAGCAGAGTGGCGGGGAACACTGAAGCTTTCTTT.

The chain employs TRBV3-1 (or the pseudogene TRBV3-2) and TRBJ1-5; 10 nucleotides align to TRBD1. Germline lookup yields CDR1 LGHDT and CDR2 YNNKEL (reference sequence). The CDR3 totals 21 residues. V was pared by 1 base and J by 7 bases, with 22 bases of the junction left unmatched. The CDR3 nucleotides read TGTGCCAGCAGCCAAGTAACCTTCCGGGACAGGGGTCCCCTTCTACACCAGCCCCAGCATTTT. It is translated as CASSQVTFRDRGPLLHQPQHF.

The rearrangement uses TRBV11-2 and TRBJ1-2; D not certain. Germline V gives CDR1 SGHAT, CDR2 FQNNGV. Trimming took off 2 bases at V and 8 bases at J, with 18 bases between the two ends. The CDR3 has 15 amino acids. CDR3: CASSLPGRRPGGYTF. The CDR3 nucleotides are TGTGCCAGCAGCTTACCCGGACGGAGGCCCGGGGGCTACACCTTC.

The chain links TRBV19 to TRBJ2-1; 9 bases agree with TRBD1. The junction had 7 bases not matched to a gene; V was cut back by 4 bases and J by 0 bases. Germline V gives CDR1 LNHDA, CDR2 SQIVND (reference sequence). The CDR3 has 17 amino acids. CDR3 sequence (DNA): TGTGCCAGTAGTACCAACAGGGGGCTAAGCTCCTACAATGAGCAGTTCTTC. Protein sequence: CASSTNRGLSSYNEQFF.

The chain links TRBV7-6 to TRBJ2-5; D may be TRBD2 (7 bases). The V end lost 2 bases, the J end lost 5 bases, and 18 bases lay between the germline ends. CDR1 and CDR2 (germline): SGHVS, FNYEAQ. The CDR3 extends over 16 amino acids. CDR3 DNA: TGTGCCAGCAGCTTACTCCTGTCGGGGGGCCAGGAGACCCAGTACTTC. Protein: CASSLLLSGGQETQYF. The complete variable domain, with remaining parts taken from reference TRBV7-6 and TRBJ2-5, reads GAGVSQSPRYKVTKRGQDVALRCDPISGHVSLYWYRQALGQGPEFLTYFNYEAQQDKSGLPNDRFSAERPEGSISTLTIQRTEQRDSAMYRCASSLLLSGGQETQYFGPGTRLLVL.

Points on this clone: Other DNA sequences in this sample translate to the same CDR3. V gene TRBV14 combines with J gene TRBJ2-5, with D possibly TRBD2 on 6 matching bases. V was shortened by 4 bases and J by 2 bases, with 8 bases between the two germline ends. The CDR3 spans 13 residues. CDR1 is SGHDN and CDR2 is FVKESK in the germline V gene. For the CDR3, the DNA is TGTGCCAGCAGCCCCGGACTACAAGAGACCCAGTACTTC. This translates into CASSPGLQETQYF.

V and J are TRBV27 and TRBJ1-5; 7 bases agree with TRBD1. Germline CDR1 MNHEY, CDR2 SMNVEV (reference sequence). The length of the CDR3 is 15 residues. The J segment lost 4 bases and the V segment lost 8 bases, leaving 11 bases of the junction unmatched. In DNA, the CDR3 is TGTGCCAGCCAACAGGGGTCTGGTAGGAATCAGCCCCAGCATTTT. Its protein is CASQQGSGRNQPQHF.

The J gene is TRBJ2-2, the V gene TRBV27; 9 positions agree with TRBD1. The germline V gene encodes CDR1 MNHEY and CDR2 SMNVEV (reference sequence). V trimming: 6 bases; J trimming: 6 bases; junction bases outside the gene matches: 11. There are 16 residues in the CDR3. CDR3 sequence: CASSLTGTGKAGELFF. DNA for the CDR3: TGTGCCAGCAGCTTAACCGGGACAGGGAAGGCCGGGGAGCTGTTTTTT.

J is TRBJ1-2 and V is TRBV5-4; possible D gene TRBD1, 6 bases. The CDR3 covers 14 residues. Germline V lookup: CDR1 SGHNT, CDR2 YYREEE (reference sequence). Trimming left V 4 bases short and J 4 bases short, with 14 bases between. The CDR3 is CASSAPTGSYGYTF. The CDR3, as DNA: TGTGCCAGCAGCGCCCCGACAGGTTCCTATGGCTACACCTTC.

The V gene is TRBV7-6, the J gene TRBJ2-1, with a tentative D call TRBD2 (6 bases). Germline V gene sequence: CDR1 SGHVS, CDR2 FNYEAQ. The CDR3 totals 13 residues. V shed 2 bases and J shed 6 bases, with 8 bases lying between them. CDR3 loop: CASSLSRGNEQFF. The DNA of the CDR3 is TGTGCCAGCAGCTTATCGCGGGGCAATGAGCAGTTCTTC.